Below are 20 T cell receptor beta chains sequenced from a single sample in a study of T cells expressing NK-cell markers. TCRdb re-called the 5' RACE reads and catalogs CDR3 proteins one per entry, DNA excluded. This repertoire comprises roughly 150,000 distinct CDR3 sequences; its ten largest clones make up 18%. Sequences were obtained from blood T cells: a sorted CD56 or NKG2C T cell subset, CD4+ or CD8+ T cells, or bulk PBMC T cells (not recorded which). These receptors came from a woman aged 18 to 69 in good health.

This chain joins TRBV27 and TRBJ1-2; TCRdb reports TRBD1, a call that lacks DNA to check it against. The CDR3 spans 13 residues. From germline, CDR1 is MNHEY and CDR2 SMNVEV (reference sequence). The CDR3 sequence is CASRNQGGYGYTF.

The chain uses TRBV6-5 and TRBJ2-7. The CDR3 consists of 13 residues. The V gene's germline CDR1 is MNHEY and CDR2 SVGAGI. The CDR3 protein is CASSYSPEYEQYF.

This chain connects TRBV20-1 to TRBJ2-1; the TCRdb call, TRBD2, lacks DNA for checking. The CDR3 loop spans 15 amino acids. Germline V lookup: CDR1 DFQATT, CDR2 SNEGSKA (reference sequence). The CDR3: CSARQLAGGHNEQFF.

The rearrangement joins TRBV5-1 to TRBJ2-7. The germline CDR1 and CDR2 sequences are SGHRS and YFSETQ. The CDR3 spans 15 residues. This chain's CDR3 is CASKLVAGSPLEQYF.

J is TRBJ2-3 and V is TRBV2; lacking DNA, the TRBD1 call made by TCRdb goes unchecked. Germline loops: CDR1 SNHLY, CDR2 FYNNEI. The CDR3 loop spans 17 amino acids. CDR3 amino acids: CASSEGRTGGPTDTQYF.

This chain links TRBV4-2 with TRBJ2-7; with no DNA, the TCRdb D assignment of TRBD2 cannot be verified. Per germline, CDR1 LGHNA and CDR2 YNFKEQ. This CDR3 has 15 residues. CDR3 in amino acids: CASSQDPSGHYEQYF.

This chain joins TRBV12-3 or TRBV12-4 and TRBJ2-7; TCRdb lists TRBD2, though no DNA is available to test this call. The CDR3 is 14 amino acids. The CDR3 spells CASSPTTTTYEQYF.

The V call is TRBV20-1, the J call TRBJ1-5. Per germline, CDR1 DFQATT and CDR2 SNEGSKA (reference sequence). The CDR3 consists of 14 residues. The CDR3 sequence: CSAKNEGFNQPQHF.

CDR3 sequence: CSATASGGAGGTDTQYF. The chain carries TRBV20-1 and TRBJ2-3; the TRBD2 assignment by TCRdb is unverifiable without DNA. The CDR3 length is 17 residues. Germline CDR1 DFQATT, CDR2 SNEGSKA (reference sequence).

This sequence joins TRBV12-3 or TRBV12-4 and TRBJ2-2; without DNA, the TCRdb call of TRBD1 cannot be checked. The CDR3 is 17 residues long. The CDR3 here is CASSLTPTRTIPGELFF.

This chain joins TRBV7-2 and TRBJ2-1; TCRdb's D call, TRBD2, is unchecked because there is no DNA. Germline V gene data show CDR1 as SGHTA and CDR2 as FQGNSA. CDR3 length equals 14 residues. The CDR3 region is CASSLGTSGNQQFF.

V gene TRBV20-1 combines with J gene TRBJ2-1; TCRdb reports TRBD2, a call that lacks DNA to check it against. The CDR3 runs 13 residues. Germline lookup yields CDR1 DFQATT and CDR2 SNEGSKA (reference sequence). The CDR3 loop is CSARVLRDSGEFF.

V and J are TRBV6-1 and TRBJ1-5. Looked up from germline, CDR1 is MNHNS and CDR2 is SASEGT. This CDR3 spans 17 amino acids. The CDR3: CASSQGRDSKGYQPQHF.

V is TRBV5-6 and J is TRBJ2-3; checking the TCRdb D call of TRBD1 is not possible without DNA. Germline V gene data show CDR1 as SGHDT and CDR2 as YYEEEE. The CDR3 extends over 15 amino acids. The CDR3 sequence: CASSSPQVPTDTQYF.

The chain combines TRBV7-2 with TRBJ1-3; TCRdb outputs TRBD1, but without DNA this stays unchecked. Germline V gene lookup returns CDR1 SGHTA and CDR2 FQGNSA. This CDR3 spans 13 amino acids. The CDR3 reads CASSLDRVNTIYF.

The V and J genes are TRBV19 and TRBJ2-1; as DNA is missing, the TRBD2 call by TCRdb cannot be tested. CDR3 length: 16 amino acids. Germline CDR1 and CDR2: LNHDA and SQIVND (reference sequence). CDR3 loop: CASSSILAGAYNEQFF.

The chain links TRBV6-1 to TRBJ2-7; there is no DNA to check the TCRdb D call of TRBD1. The CDR3 totals 14 residues. Germline V lookup: CDR1 MNHNS, CDR2 SASEGT. CDR3 loop: CASRLTGGSYEQYF.

V usage is TRBV12-3 or TRBV12-4 and J usage is TRBJ1-2; TCRdb's D call, TRBD1, is unchecked because there is no DNA. The CDR3 is made up of 17 amino acids. The CDR3 protein is CASSSPGQASANYGYTF.

The CDR3: CATSPRTGGWNEQFF. This chain uses TRBV15 with TRBJ2-1; the D call of TRBD1 rests on TCRdb alone, since no DNA is present to check it. The CDR3 is made up of 15 amino acids. Germline V CDR1 and CDR2: LNHNV, YYDKDF (reference sequence).

V and J are TRBV7-2 and TRBJ2-5; TCRdb selects TRBD2, and the lack of DNA leaves this call unchecked. Germline V gives CDR1 SGHTA, CDR2 FQGNSA. This CDR3 region has 14 residues. This CDR3 reads CASSHTSGGETQYF.